The subject of this entry is one T cell receptor beta chain. The antigen is not known. The data were obtained in a study of cytomegalovirus exposure and HLA in healthy donors. Whole-study results and caveats: Reports indicate that TCR beta sequences accurately predicted the HLA-A and HLA-B alleles of most subjects. The likely origin of a cluster of highly shared sequence variants was a sequencing artifact.

Germline-derived CDR1 and CDR2 are SGHNT and YYREEE (reference sequence). The CDR3 is made up of 15 amino acids. V was cut by 4 bases and J by 2 bases, with 15 bases left in between. Each donor was healthy, and each was a bone marrow donor. The study ran its PCR with 60 Vbeta and 13 Jbeta primers. TCRdb's table, derived via immunoSEQ multiplex PCR, lists solely in-frame clones and lacks some. The sample includes fewer than 35,000 clones. The TCR originated in a female donor in good health and CMV-seronegative. The V call is TRBV5-4, the J call TRBJ1-1; D unresolved. The specimen was PBMCs. CDR3 DNA: TGTGCCAGCAGCCCGAGTCGGGCGGGTAACACTGAAGCTTTCTTT. This translates into CASSPSRAGNTEAFF. Full variable domain (remainder filled in from reference TRBV5-4 and TRBJ1-1): ETGVTQSPTHLIKTRGQQVTLRCSSQSGHNTVSWYQQALGQGPQFIFQYYREEENGRGNFPPRFSGLQFPNYSSELNVNALELDDSALYLCASSPSRAGNTEAFFGQGTRLTVV.